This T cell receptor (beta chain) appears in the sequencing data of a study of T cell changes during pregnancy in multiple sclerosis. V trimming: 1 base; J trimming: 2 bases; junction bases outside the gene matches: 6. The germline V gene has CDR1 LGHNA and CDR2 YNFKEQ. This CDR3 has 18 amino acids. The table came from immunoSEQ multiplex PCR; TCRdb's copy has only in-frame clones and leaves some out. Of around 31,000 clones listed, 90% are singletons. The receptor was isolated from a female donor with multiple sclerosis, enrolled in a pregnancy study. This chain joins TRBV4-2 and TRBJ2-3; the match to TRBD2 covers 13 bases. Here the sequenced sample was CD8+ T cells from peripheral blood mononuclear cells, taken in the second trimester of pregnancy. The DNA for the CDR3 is TGTGCCAGCAGCCAAGCCCCGGGACTAGCGGGATCCACAGATACGCAGTATTTT. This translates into CASSQAPGLAGSTDTQYF.